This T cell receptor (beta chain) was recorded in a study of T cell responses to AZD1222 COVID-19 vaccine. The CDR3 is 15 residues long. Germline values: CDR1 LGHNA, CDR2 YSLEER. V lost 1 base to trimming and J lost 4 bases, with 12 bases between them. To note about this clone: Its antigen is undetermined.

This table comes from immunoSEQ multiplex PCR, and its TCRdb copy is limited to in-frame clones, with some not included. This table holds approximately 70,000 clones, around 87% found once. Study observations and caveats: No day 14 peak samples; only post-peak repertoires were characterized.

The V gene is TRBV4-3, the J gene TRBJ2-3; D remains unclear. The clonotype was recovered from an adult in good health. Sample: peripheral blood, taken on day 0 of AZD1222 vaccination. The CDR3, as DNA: TGCGCCAGCAGCCAAGGGATCGGCGAGGCAGATACGCAGTATTTT. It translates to CASSQGIGEADTQYF.